The subject of this entry is one T cell receptor beta chain. Participants were aged 18 to 89 years from approximately 23 US areas. These data belong to a study of blood T cell repertoires in COVID-19. Authors' analysis steps: Reference gene primer amplification yielded estimated nucleated cell counts. Measured with immunoSEQ multiplex PCR; TCRdb has only the in-frame clones, and not every one. The D gene and trimming were derived from the DNA, and the V and J assignments and clone size from that table. This sample has roughly 360,000 clones, with 88% found just once. Losses at the gene ends were 6 bases for V and 1 base for J; bases not matched to a gene: 15. The CDR3 has 17 amino acids. Germline V gene lookup returns CDR1 LNHDA and CDR2 SQIVND (reference sequence).

V and J are TRBV19 and TRBJ2-7; 7 bases align to TRBD1. This TCR derives from a woman aged 25 to 39 with acute COVID-19. Sequencing was performed on PBMCs or T cells enriched from blood (not recorded which). CDR3 sequence reads: CASRRAAGTDDSYEQYF. In DNA form, the CDR3 reads TGTGCCAGTAGGCGTGCTGCCGGGACAGACGATTCCTACGAGCAGTACTTC.